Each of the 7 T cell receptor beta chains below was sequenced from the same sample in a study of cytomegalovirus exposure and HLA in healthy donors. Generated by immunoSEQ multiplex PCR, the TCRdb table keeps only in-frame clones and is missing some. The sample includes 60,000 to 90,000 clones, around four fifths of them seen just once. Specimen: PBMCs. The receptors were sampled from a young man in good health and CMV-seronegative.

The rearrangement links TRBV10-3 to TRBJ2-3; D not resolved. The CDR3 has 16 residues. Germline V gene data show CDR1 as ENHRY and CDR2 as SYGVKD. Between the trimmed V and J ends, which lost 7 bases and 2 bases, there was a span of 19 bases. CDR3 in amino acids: CAITSGGLSSTDTQYF. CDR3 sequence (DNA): TGTGCCATCACCTCCGGCGGTCTTAGTTCCACAGATACGCAGTATTTT.

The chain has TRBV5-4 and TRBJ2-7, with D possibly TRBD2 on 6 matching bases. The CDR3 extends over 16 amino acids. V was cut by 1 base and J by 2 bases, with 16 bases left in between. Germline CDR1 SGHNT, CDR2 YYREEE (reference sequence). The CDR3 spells CASSLIAAGLTYEQYV. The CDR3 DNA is TGTGCCAGCAGCTTGATTGCAGCGGGTCTCACCTACGAGCAGTACGTC.

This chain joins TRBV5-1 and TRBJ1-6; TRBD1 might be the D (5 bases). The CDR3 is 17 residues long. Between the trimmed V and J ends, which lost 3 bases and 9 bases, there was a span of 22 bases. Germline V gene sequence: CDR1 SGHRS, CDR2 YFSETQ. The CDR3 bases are TGCGCCAGCAGCTCACGGGACTCTCGGAGGGGAGGTTCACCCCTCCACTTT. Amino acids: CASSSRDSRRGGSPLHF.

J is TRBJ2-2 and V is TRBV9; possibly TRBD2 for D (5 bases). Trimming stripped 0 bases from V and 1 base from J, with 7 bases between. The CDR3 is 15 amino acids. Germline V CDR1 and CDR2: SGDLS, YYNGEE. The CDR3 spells CASSVVEGNTGELFF. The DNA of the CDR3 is TGTGCCAGCAGCGTAGTCGAGGGGAACACCGGGGAGCTGTTTTTT.

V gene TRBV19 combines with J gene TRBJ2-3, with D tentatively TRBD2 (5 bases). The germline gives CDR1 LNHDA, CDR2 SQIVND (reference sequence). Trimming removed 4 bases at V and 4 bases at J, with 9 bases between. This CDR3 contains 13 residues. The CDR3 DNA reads TGTGCCAGTAGTAAGACTATCCCAGATACGCAGTATTTT. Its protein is CASSKTIPDTQYF.

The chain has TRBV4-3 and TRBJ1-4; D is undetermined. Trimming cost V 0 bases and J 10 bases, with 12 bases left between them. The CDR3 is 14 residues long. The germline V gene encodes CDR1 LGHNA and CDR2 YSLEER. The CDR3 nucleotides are TGCGCCAGCAGCCAAGAGAAAAGCCCGGGAAAACTGTTTTTT. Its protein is CASSQEKSPGKLFF.

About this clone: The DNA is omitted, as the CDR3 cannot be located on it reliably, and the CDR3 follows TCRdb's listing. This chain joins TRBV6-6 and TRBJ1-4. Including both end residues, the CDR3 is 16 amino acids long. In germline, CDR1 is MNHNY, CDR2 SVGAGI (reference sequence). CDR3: CASSSSGGFSIEKLFF.